Listed here is a single T cell receptor (beta chain). This sample is drawn from a study of blood T cell repertoires in COVID-19. For the study at large: Whether acute or convalescent, the COVID-19 samples came from the United States, Italy and Spain. T cells, B-cell-depleted T cells, or PBMCs provided the cDNA or gDNA that served as material.

As originally analysed: Estimates of nucleated cell counts were drawn from the amplification of reference gene primers. Profiled with immunoSEQ multiplex PCR; TCRdb holds only in-frame clones, not every one. Clonal size and the V and J genes are those of that table, whereas D and trimming came from the DNA. The data contain some 200,000 clones, about 75% of them seen just once; the ten biggest clones take up about 9%. The V gene's germline CDR1 is GTSNPN and CDR2 SVGIG (reference sequence). The CDR3 loop spans 14 amino acids. V lost 0 bases to trimming and J lost 13 bases; unmatched junction nucleotides: 9.

The sequenced sample consisted of peripheral blood. This sequence originates from a woman aged 45-60 years with active or convalescent COVID-19. The V call is TRBV30, the J call TRBJ1-6; 7 bases agree with TRBD1. CDR3 DNA: TGTGCCTGGAGTGTCCAGGGGGGAATGGGGCCCCTCCACTTT. Protein sequence: CAWSVQGGMGPLHF.